The entry below gives a single TCR beta chain sequence along with its context. Its matching antigen is unknown. Sequential positive selection took CD4 T cells first, then CD8 T cells. The entry originates in a study of naive and memory T cell subsets. Whole-study findings and limits: A clonotype means one alpha or beta sequence, not an alpha/beta pair. Activation and differentiation may alter RNA-based TCR counts.

Two oligonucleotides, mixed equimolar, formed the beta constant-region primer covering TRBC1 and TRBC2. TCRdb itself ran the UMI-ligation and nested PCR reads through MiXCR, one entry per CDR3 protein. The sample yields under 150,000 distinct CDR3 sequences, over 15% seen once. The clonotype was recovered from a human donor in good health. Sequenced sample: naive CD4+ T cells from blood.

CDR3 coding DNA: TGTGCCAGCAGTACGACGACAGGACGACCTTACGAGCAGTACTTC. Protein sequence: CASSTTTGRPYEQYF. The chain uses TRBV12-3 or TRBV12-4 and TRBJ2-7; TRBD1 is a possible D gene (6 bases). V was pared by 5 bases and J by 4 bases, with 18 bases between. There are 15 residues in the CDR3.